The TCR beta chain described here comes from a study of blood T cells in healthy people across ages. Study-wide findings and caveats: Estimates of diversity drawn from one million T cells were considered underestimates. Greater diversity and more naive CD4+ cells were seen in long-lived donors than in aged donors.

Using a J-beta primer mix together with a sample-barcoded 5' primer, a second PCR was run for about 6 to 12 cycles. A template-switch adaptor with 12 random nucleotides tagged each cDNA molecule. TCRdb reprocessed the 5' RACE reads with MiXCR, giving one entry per CDR3 protein. This sample carries 1.2 million to 1.5 million distinct CDR3 sequences, about 40% of them seen once, and the ten largest clones take 7.9%. This clonotype was recorded only once. The target antigen is unknown. Each sample gave at least 6 million isolated PBMCs. The junction had 7 bases not matched to a gene; V was cut back by 4 bases and J by 3 bases. The CDR3 totals 16 residues. Germline lookup yields CDR1 MNHNS and CDR2 SASEGT.

Sequencing was carried out using blood. This TCR was sampled from a young woman in good health. V is TRBV6-1 and J is TRBJ2-1, with 9 bases that match TRBD1. The CDR3 DNA reads TGTGCCAGCAGTGGGACAGGGGAGCGTTTCTACAATGAGCAGTTCTTC. Translated: CASSGTGERFYNEQFF.